This paragraph reports one T cell receptor beta chain. Its antigen is as yet unknown. Through Arm-PCR of CDR3 regions and iRepertoire HTBI primers, TCR beta libraries were built. Using its own MiXCR run on the multiplex PCR reads, TCRdb lists one record per CDR3 protein. The table shows 400,000 to 500,000 distinct CDR3 sequences, with about 15% occurring only once. As for time point: newly diagnosed GD, antithyroid drugs for less than 3 months. The authors made the TCR library using RNA they extracted from PBMCs. V was pared by 2 bases and J by 5 bases, with 8 bases of the junction left unmatched. The CDR3 covers 16 residues. Germline CDR1 MGHRA, CDR2 YSYEKL. The sample originates from a study of regulatory T cells in long-lasting Graves disease. General study findings and limits: Newly diagnosed disease favored TRBV20-1 and TRBJ2-1 over persistent disease.

These sequences were also reported in another study, on T cells in Graves' hyperthyroidism and ophthalmopathy. As reported in that work: Initially, a first-round RT-PCR of the TCR CDR3 employed the HTBI primer set. Most thyroid clonotypes that were expanded above 0.001 also turned up in blood.

The chain joins TRBV4-1 to TRBJ2-3, with 9 nucleotides matching TRBD2. The starting material was peripheral blood mononuclear cells (PBMCs), obtained at new diagnosis, from a patient treated with antithyroid drugs. The receptor's source is a woman aged 25 to 45 with Graves disease. CDR3 loop: CASSQPKRGEKDTQYF. CDR3 bases: TGCGCCAGCAGCCAACCCAAGCGGGGGGAAAAAGATACGCAGTATTTT.